Presented here are 25 T cell receptor beta chains from one specimen sequenced in a study of CD8+CD57+ T cells in acquired aplastic anemia. Template material for TCR beta VDJ and CDR3 profiling consisted of genomic DNA. TCRdb itself ran the reads through MiXCR, one entry per CDR3 protein. The sample holds 150,000 to 200,000 distinct CDR3 sequences, around 45% seen once. The specimen sequenced was sorted CD4+, CD8+, or CD8+CD57+ T cells (not recorded which) from PBMCs. The receptors originated from a human donor in good health.

The V and J genes are TRBV5-6 and TRBJ1-4; 8 bases match TRBD1. Germline loops: CDR1 SGHDT, CDR2 YYEEEE. V lost 4 bases to trimming and J lost 4 bases; unmatched junction nucleotides: 6. This CDR3 is built from 15 residues. CDR3 sequence: CASSPVTGGNEKLFF. For the CDR3, the DNA is TGTGCCAGCAGCCCCGTTACAGGGGGTAATGAAAAACTGTTTTTT.

This chain links TRBV25-1 with TRBJ2-3; possible D gene TRBD1, 5 bases. The CDR3 is 19 residues long. Germline V gene data show CDR1 as MGHDK and CDR2 as SYGVNS. V was shortened by 4 bases and J by 0 bases, with 23 bases between the two germline ends. CDR3 loop: CASSARGQGVHASTDTQYF. CDR3 DNA: TGTGCCAGCAGTGCTAGAGGCCAAGGGGTCCACGCTAGCACAGATACGCAGTATTTT. Combining the CDR3 with reference TRBV25-1 and TRBJ2-3 gives the whole variable domain EADIYQTPRYLVIGTGKKITLECSQTMGHDKMYWYQQDPGMELHLIHYSYGVNSTEKGDLSSESTVSRIRTEHFPLTLESARPSHTSQYLCASSARGQGVHASTDTQYFGPGTRLTVL.

The chain links TRBV10-3 to TRBJ2-1; TRBD2 is a possible D gene (5 bases). Germline loops: CDR1 ENHRY, CDR2 SYGVKD. The length of the CDR3 is 12 residues. The CDR3 here is CAGGHSYNEQFF. The CDR3 nucleotides are TGTGCTGGCGGGCACTCCTACAATGAGCAGTTCTTC.

This clonotype occurred many times. This chain uses TRBV7-9 with TRBJ2-7, with D perhaps matching TRBD1 (6 bases). The germline V gene encodes CDR1 SEHNR and CDR2 FQNEAQ (reference sequence). The CDR3 covers 13 residues. V was clipped by 2 bases and J by 6 bases, with 11 bases between them. CDR3 sequence reads: CASSLQGTGEQYF. CDR3 coding DNA: TGTGCCAGCAGCTTACAGGGGACGGGCGAGCAGTACTTC.

This clonotype was counted once. At one end the junction does not follow the germline gene, possibly because of a read error. The gene calls are TRBV18 and TRBJ1-1; unclear D gene. CDR1 and CDR2 (germline): KGHSH, LQKENI. The CDR3 length is 14 residues. DNA of the CDR3: TGTGCCAGCTCACCACAAGATGGAAACACTGAAGCTGTCTTT. This codes for CASSPQDGNTEAVF.

The gene calls are TRBV7-8 and TRBJ2-7, with D perhaps TRBD1 (8 bases). Germline V gives CDR1 SGHVS, CDR2 FQNEAQ. V dropped 3 bases and J dropped 10 bases, with 13 bases sitting between them. This CDR3 region has 12 residues. The DNA for the CDR3 is TGTGCCAGCAGCTTCACAGGGGGGGATCAGTACTTC. It yields the protein CASSFTGGDQYF.

The table lists this clonotype with a count of one. A much larger clone is a single base away; this may be a read error. The chain links TRBV12-3 or TRBV12-4 to TRBJ2-5; D could derive from TRBD1 or TRBD2 (5 bases each). V lost 1 base and J 2 bases, leaving 14 bases between the germline ends. This CDR3 is built from 16 residues. CDR3 loop: CASSLETGPGQETQYF. Here the CDR3 DNA reads TGTGCCAGCAGTTTAGAGACGGGGCCAGGTCAAGAGACCCAGTACTTC.

This chain joins TRBV7-9 and TRBJ2-7; TRBD2 matches at 7 bases. From germline, CDR1 is SEHNR and CDR2 FQNEAQ (reference sequence). Unmatched junction bases numbered 5, after V lost 5 bases and J lost 10 bases. The CDR3 has 11 amino acids. The CDR3 here is CASSDRDYQYF. For the CDR3, the DNA is TGTGCCAGCAGCGACCGGGACTATCAGTACTTC.

This clonotype was seen at least ten times. The rearrangement uses TRBV14 and TRBJ1-1; 8 bases align to TRBD1. Trimming cost V 5 bases and J 4 bases; bases outside gene matches: 6. Germline assignment: CDR1 SGHDN and CDR2 FVKESK. The CDR3 consists of 14 residues. Here the CDR3 reads CASSYRGGGTEAFF. The CDR3, as DNA: TGTGCCAGCAGCTACAGGGGGGGGGGCACTGAAGCTTTCTTT. Variable domain in full (rest from reference TRBV14 and TRBJ1-1): EAGVTQFPSHSVIEKGQTVTLRCDPISGHDNLYWYRRVMGKEIKFLLHFVKESKQDESGMPNNRFLAERTGGTYSTLKVQPAELEDSGVYFCASSYRGGGTEAFFGQGTRLTVV.

Ten or more counts support this clonotype. The CDR3 nucleotides are TGTGCCATCAGTGAAGACCAGGGATTTTATGGCTACACCTTC. Its protein product is CAISEDQGFYGYTF. The rearrangement links TRBV10-3 to TRBJ1-2, with D possibly TRBD1 on 5 matching bases. CDR1 and CDR2 from the germline V gene are ENHRY and SYGVKD. This CDR3 spans 14 amino acids. Trimming stripped 3 bases from V and 5 bases from J, with 13 bases between.

This clonotype was seen many times. The chain has TRBV9 and TRBJ1-1; no definite D call. Germline V lookup: CDR1 SGDLS, CDR2 YYNGEE. V was clipped by 3 bases and J by 1 base, with 10 bases between them. The CDR3 totals 14 residues. CDR3 protein: CASSAHTANTEAFF. The CDR3 nucleotides read TGTGCCAGCAGCGCACATACAGCGAACACTGAAGCTTTCTTT.

Only a few counts were recorded for this clonotype. This may stem from a read error, because a much larger clone lies one nucleotide away. V and J are TRBV3-1 and TRBJ1-2; D is unclear. This CDR3 is 11 amino acids long. Germline-derived CDR1 and CDR2 are LGHDT and YNNKEL (reference sequence). The CDR3 spells CASSQYDGCTF. CDR3 DNA sequence: TGTGCCAGCAGCCAATACGATGGCTGCACCTTC.

This chain uses TRBV29-1 with TRBJ2-5; D not resolved. Trimming pared 1 base from V and 5 bases from J, leaving 11 bases between. Germline CDR1 reads SQVTM; CDR2 reads ANQGSEA. The CDR3 sequence is 13 residues long. CDR3 in amino acids: CSVEVVALETQYF. The CDR3 coding sequence is TGCAGCGTTGAAGTAGTAGCTTTGGAGACCCAGTACTTC.

This chain joins TRBV20-1 and TRBJ2-5; D perhaps matches TRBD1 (6 bases). Per germline, CDR1 DFQATT and CDR2 SNEGSKA (reference sequence). CDR3 length: 13 amino acids. The V and J ends lost 6 bases and 5 bases respectively, with 16 bases between them. The CDR3 region is CSADPVRGETQYF. For the CDR3, the DNA is TGCAGTGCCGACCCTGTTAGGGGGGAGACCCAGTACTTC.

The chain recombines TRBV7-6 with TRBJ1-5; no reliable D call. The CDR3 contains 12 residues. Trimming cost V 3 bases and J 5 bases, with 5 bases left between them. Germline V gene data show CDR1 as SGHVS and CDR2 as FNYEAQ. CDR3 DNA sequence: TGTGCCAGCAGCTTCGATGATCAGCCCCAGCATTTT. Its protein product is CASSFDDQPQHF.

The J gene is TRBJ1-2, the V gene TRBV25-1, with a possible D match to TRBD1 (5 bases). V was pared by 1 base and J by 1 base, with 16 bases between. CDR1 is MGHDK, CDR2 SYGVNS, per germline. The CDR3 length is 17 residues. CDR3 bases: TGTGCCAGCAGTGAATGGGGCAGCTCGGAACATAACTATGGCTACACCTTC. This translates into CASSEWGSSEHNYGYTF.

This clonotype was detected many times. V gene TRBV7-2 combines with J gene TRBJ2-7, with TRBD1 matching over 7 bases. Per the germline V gene, CDR1 is SGHTA and CDR2 is FQGNSA. CDR3 length equals 14 residues. V shed 4 bases, J shed 2 bases, and the junction held 5 bases outside the gene matches. CDR3 residues: CASSYWDSTYEQYF. CDR3 nucleotide sequence: TGTGCCAGCAGCTACTGGGACAGTACCTACGAGCAGTACTTC.

Details on this clonotype: A much larger clone differs from this one at a single base, so this may be a read error. The genes are TRBV19 and TRBJ1-3, with D maybe TRBD1 (6 bases). Germline assignment: CDR1 LNHDA and CDR2 SQIVND (reference sequence). The CDR3 is made up of 16 amino acids. Here the CDR3 DNA reads TGTGCCAGTAGTGGCTGGCAGGGGTTTTCTGGAAACACCGTATATTTT. Amino acids: CASSGWQGFSGNTVYF.

As for this clonotype: A much larger clone differs from this one at a single base, so this may be a read error. The chain is built from TRBV6-1 and TRBJ1-5; TRBD1 agrees at 7 bases. V lost 6 bases and J lost 2; bases outside the gene matches: 4. The CDR3 extends over 14 amino acids. Per the germline V gene, CDR1 is MNHNS and CDR2 is SASEGT. The CDR3 sequence: CASRRDSGNQPQHF. The CDR3 DNA sequence: TGTGCCAGCAGACGGGACAGTGGCAATCAGCCCCAGCATTTT.

J is TRBJ1-6 and V is TRBV28; TRBD1 is a possible D gene (5 bases). V was shortened by 5 bases and J by 6 bases, with 17 bases between the two germline ends. The CDR3 is made up of 16 amino acids. Germline V CDR1 and CDR2: MDHEN, SYDVKM. As DNA, the CDR3 is TGTGCCAGCAGTCGCAGCAAGGGGTCAGTTAATTCACCCCTCCACTTT. Its translation is CASSRSKGSVNSPLHF. Together with reference TRBV28 and TRBJ1-6, the CDR3 gives the full variable domain: DVKVTQSSRYLVKRTGEKVFLECVQDMDHENMFWYRQDPGLGLRLIYFSYDVKMKEKGDIPEGYSVSREKKERFSLILESASTNQTSMYLCASSRSKGSVNSPLHFGNGTRLTVT.

Only a few counts were recorded for this clonotype. This chain links TRBV19 with TRBJ2-1, with a tentative D call TRBD2 (5 bases). This CDR3 is 15 amino acids long. With 5 bases removed from V and 0 bases from J, the gap between germline ends came to 11 bases. From germline, CDR1 is LNHDA and CDR2 SQIVND (reference sequence). The chain's CDR3 is CASSPGLSSYNEQFF. As DNA, the CDR3 is TGTGCCAGTAGTCCCGGACTCAGCTCCTACAATGAGCAGTTCTTC. Filled out from reference TRBV19 and TRBJ2-1, the complete variable domain reads DGGITQSPKYLFRKEGQNVTLSCEQNLNHDAMYWYRQDPGQGLRLIYYSQIVNDFQKGDIAEGYSVSREKKESFPLTVTSAQKNPTAFYLCASSPGLSSYNEQFFGPGTRLTVL.

In this sample, this clonotype turned up a few times. A read error may account for a junction end that differs from germline. The chain uses TRBV29-1 and TRBJ1-2; TRBD1 is a possible D gene (6 bases). Germline V gene lookup returns CDR1 SQVTM and CDR2 ANQGSEA. This CDR3 region has 13 residues. The CDR3: CSVEGTGNYGYTF. The CDR3 DNA sequence: TGCAGCGTGGAAGGAACAGGGAACTATGGCTACACCTTC.

This clonotype was observed a few times. The chain carries TRBV2 and TRBJ2-1; 7 bases agree with TRBD1. V was pared by 7 bases and J by 6 bases, with 6 bases of the junction left unmatched. CDR3 length: 13 residues. The V gene's germline CDR1 is SNHLY and CDR2 FYNNEI. CDR3 sequence: CASNPGQSNEQFF. The CDR3 nucleotides are TGTGCCAGCAATCCGGGACAGAGCAATGAGCAGTTCTTC.

The chain couples TRBV29-1 to TRBJ1-2; 9 bases map to TRBD1. The length of the CDR3 is 14 residues. Per the germline V gene, CDR1 is SQVTM and CDR2 is ANQGSEA. V lost 6 bases to trimming and J lost 3 bases; unmatched junction nucleotides: 8. Here the CDR3 DNA reads TGCAGCGTCGACGGACAGGGGAGGGACTATGGCTACACCTTC. Translation gives CSVDGQGRDYGYTF. Filled out from reference TRBV29-1 and TRBJ1-2, the complete variable domain reads SAVISQKPSRDICQRGTSLTIQCQVDSQVTMMFWYRQQPGQSLTLIATANQGSEATYESGFVIDKFPISRPNLTFSTLTVSNMSPEDSSIYLCSVDGQGRDYGYTFGSGTRLTVV.

This clonotype was detected many times. This rearrangement joins TRBV5-8 to TRBJ1-6; weak D call: TRBD1 (6 bases). The CDR3 is 14 residues long. Germline V gives CDR1 SGHTS, CDR2 YDEGEE. Trimming took 4 bases from V and 6 from J, leaving 11 bases between them. CDR3 sequence: CASSQARGNSPLHF. The CDR3 DNA follows: TGTGCCAGCAGCCAAGCCAGGGGTAATTCACCCCTCCACTTT.